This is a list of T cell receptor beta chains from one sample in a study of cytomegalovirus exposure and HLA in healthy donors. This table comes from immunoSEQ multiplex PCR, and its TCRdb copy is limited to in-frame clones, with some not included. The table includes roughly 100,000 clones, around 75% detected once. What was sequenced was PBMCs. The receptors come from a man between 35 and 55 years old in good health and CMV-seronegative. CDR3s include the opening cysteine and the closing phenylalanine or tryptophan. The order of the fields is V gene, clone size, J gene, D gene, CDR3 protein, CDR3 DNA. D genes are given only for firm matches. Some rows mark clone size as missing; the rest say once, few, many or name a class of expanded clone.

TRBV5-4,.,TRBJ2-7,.,CASSYGPQDREQYF,TGTGCCAGCAGTTACGGTCCACAGGATAGGGAGCAGTACTTC
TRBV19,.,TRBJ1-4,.,CASSAAGIGDEKLFF,TGTGCCAGTAGCGCCGCTGGGATAGGGGATGAAAAACTGTTTTTT
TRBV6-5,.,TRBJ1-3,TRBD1,CASGDSSGNTIYF,TGTGCCAGCGGGGACAGCTCTGGAAACACCATATATTTT
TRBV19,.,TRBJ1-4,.,CASSIDRGSTRPNEKLFF,TGTGCCAGTAGTATAGATCGGGGAAGTACCCGCCCTAATGAAAAACTGTTTTTT
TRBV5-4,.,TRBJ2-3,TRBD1,CASSPGQGGTDTQYF,TGTGCCAGCAGCCCGGGACAGGGAGGGACAGATACGCAGTATTTT
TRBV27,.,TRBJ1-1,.,CASSYRDRPNTEAFF,TGTGCCAGCAGTTACCGAGACAGACCGAACACTGAAGCTTTCTTT
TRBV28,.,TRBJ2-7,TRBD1,CASSLVSGQGLF,TGTGCCAGCAGTTTAGTGTCCGGACAGGGCCTCTTC
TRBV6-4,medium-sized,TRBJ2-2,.,CASSALEVSGELFF,TGTGCCAGCAGTGCTCTAGAAGTGAGCGGGGAGCTGTTTTTT
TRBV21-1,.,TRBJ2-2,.,CASSIWTSMNTGELFF,TGTGCCAGCAGCATTTGGACTAGCATGAACACCGGGGAGCTGTTTTTT
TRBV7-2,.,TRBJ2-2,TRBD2,CASSRKASGNTGELFF,TGTGCCAGCAGCCGAAAAGCTAGCGGTAACACCGGGGAGCTGTTTTTT
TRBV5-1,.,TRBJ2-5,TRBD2,CASSLGAGEKETQYF,TGCGCCAGCAGCTTGGGGGCGGGAGAGAAAGAGACCCAGTACTTC
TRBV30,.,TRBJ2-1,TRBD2,CAWSGASGRAGIPGEQFF,TGTGCCTGGAGTGGGGCTAGCGGGAGGGCCGGGATTCCGGGTGAGCAGTTCTTC